This TCR beta chain was found in a study of early T cells in non-severe SARS-CoV-2 infection. About the study: Chains from this unsorted whole-blood bulk RNA could not be paired. General observations from the study: Private and CD4 specificities were missed by VDJdb matching, skewed to anti-spike CD8.

Individual cDNA molecules received unique molecular identifiers during library preparation. TCRdb fed the 5' RACE reads into MiXCR, producing one record per CDR3 protein. The sample shows fewer than 40,000 distinct CDR3 sequences, approximately 5.2% of them seen only once. This clonotype showed up many times. Its antigen is not known. The sample comprised whole blood. The origin of this receptor is an adult who was a healthcare worker with PCR-confirmed SARS-CoV-2 infection or an uninfected control (not recorded which).

The CDR3 reads CASSLTRTINEQFF. The CDR3 nucleotides read TGTGCCAGCAGCTTAACCAGGACCATCAATGAGCAGTTCTTC. The V call is TRBV7-2, the J call TRBJ2-1; no reliable D call. Trimming stripped 2 bases from V and 6 bases from J, with 11 bases between. Germline lookup yields CDR1 SGHTA and CDR2 FQGNSA. This CDR3 is built from 14 residues.